Presented here are 26 T cell receptor beta chains from one specimen sequenced in a study of Ad26.COV2.S vaccination and SARS-CoV-2 variants. TCRdb's copy holds only in-frame clones and misses some; the assay was immunoSEQ multiplex PCR. The sample records 250,000 to 300,000 clones, around 87% being singletons. Treatment denoted: approximately 18 received Ad26.COV2.S at low or high dose, single or two shots; five or six received placebo; per-sample allocation not given. The samples date from day 63 after the first vaccine or placebo injection. This sample comprised peripheral blood, obtained in a trial of Ad26.COV2.S vaccine versus placebo. The receptors were sampled from a person between 18 and 59 years old who received the Ad26.COV2.S COVID-19 vaccine or a placebo.

The chain uses TRBV28 and TRBJ2-7; D remains unclear. Trimming removed 11 bases at V and 1 base at J, with 18 bases between. CDR3 size: 14 residues. Germline assignment: CDR1 MDHEN and CDR2 SYDVKM. CDR3 sequence (DNA): TGTGCCGGTGTCGGGTCCCTCGGGTCCTACGAGCAGTACTTC. Its protein is CAGVGSLGSYEQYF.

The gene calls are TRBV6-1 and TRBJ2-7, with a weak D call TRBD2 (6 bases). The CDR3 is made up of 17 amino acids. The germline V gene encodes CDR1 MNHNS and CDR2 SASEGT. V lost 0 bases and J lost 0, with 15 bases in between. CDR3 sequence reads: CASSEAGRTGASYEQYF. Here the CDR3 DNA reads TGTGCCAGCAGTGAAGCGGGCCGTACGGGAGCCTCCTACGAGCAGTACTTC.

V usage is TRBV12-5 and J usage is TRBJ1-2; 9 bases align to TRBD1. Trimming took 5 bases from V and 4 from J; bases not matched to a gene: 8. The CDR3 has 15 amino acids. CDR1 and CDR2 (germline): LGHNT, FRNRAP. The CDR3 DNA sequence: TGTGCTAGTGGTCGAGAGACAGGGGGGATCTATGGCTACACCTTC. This translates into CASGRETGGIYGYTF. The entire variable domain, with the rest obtained from reference TRBV12-5 and TRBJ1-2, is as follows: DARVTQTPRHKVTEMGQEVTMRCQPILGHNTVFWYRQTMMQGLELLAYFRNRAPLDDSGMPKDRFSAEMPDATLATLKIQPSEPRDSAVYFCASGRETGGIYGYTFGSGTRLTVV.

V is TRBV5-1 and J is TRBJ2-3; D may be TRBD2 (5 bases). Germline V CDR1 and CDR2: SGHRS, YFSETQ. This CDR3 is built from 15 residues. V was cut by 3 bases and J by 2 bases, with 13 bases left in between. The CDR3 region has the DNA TGCGCCAGCAGCTGGGCCAGCGGTTTCACAGATACGCAGTATTTT. Amino acid sequence: CASSWASGFTDTQYF.

This chain joins TRBV4-2 and TRBJ1-2; D possibly corresponds to TRBD1 (5 bases). Trimming took 0 bases from V and 4 from J, leaving 9 bases between them. The germline V gene has CDR1 LGHNA and CDR2 YNFKEQ. The CDR3 is 14 amino acids. This CDR3 reads CASSQEIGGYGYTF. CDR3 sequence (DNA): TGTGCCAGCAGCCAAGAAATCGGGGGCTATGGCTACACCTTC.

The V call is TRBV4-2, the J call TRBJ2-1, with 10 bases matching TRBD2. After removal of 4 bases from V and 0 bases from J, the junction contained 0 bases not matched to a gene. The CDR3 totals 15 residues. CDR1 and CDR2 from the germline V gene are LGHNA and YNFKEQ. In DNA, the CDR3 is TGTGCCAGCAGCCCTAGCGGGAGCTCCTACAATGAGCAGTTCTTC. This translates into CASSPSGSSYNEQFF.

The chain has TRBV5-1 and TRBJ2-7, with 14 bases fitting TRBD2. Per germline, CDR1 SGHRS and CDR2 YFSETQ. With V trimmed by 4 bases and J by 5 bases, 2 bases remained unmatched. The CDR3 is made up of 14 amino acids. CDR3 DNA: TGCGCCAGCAGCAGGGGACTAGCGGGGGACGAGCAGTACTTC. This sequence encodes CASSRGLAGDEQYF.

V is TRBV30 and J is TRBJ1-2, with D possibly matching TRBD1 (5 bases). This CDR3 has 12 residues. Germline V gives CDR1 GTSNPN, CDR2 SVGIG (reference sequence). Trimming removed 4 bases at V and 8 bases at J, with 14 bases between. The CDR3 spells CAWTPGGSGYTF. The DNA of the CDR3 is TGTGCCTGGACCCCTGGGGGAAGCGGCTACACCTTC. The full variable domain, completed using reference TRBV30 and TRBJ1-2, is SQTIHQWPATLVQPVGSPLSLECTVEGTSNPNLYWYRQAAGRGLQLLFYSVGIGQISSEVPQNLSASRPQDRQFILSSKKLLLSDSGFYLCAWTPGGSGYTFGSGTRLTVV.

The chain has TRBV4-3 and TRBJ1-6; D gene uncertain. The CDR3 sequence is 15 residues long. Trimming took 0 bases from V and 8 from J, leaving 11 bases between them. Germline assignment: CDR1 LGHNA and CDR2 YSLEER. CDR3 DNA sequence: TGCGCCAGCAGCCAAGATCTCCTACCGTATTCACCCCTCCACTTT. Translation: CASSQDLLPYSPLHF.

The chain combines TRBV5-8 with TRBJ1-5; D gene ambiguous. Germline V gene data show CDR1 as SGHTS and CDR2 as YDEGEE. Trimming stripped 4 bases from V and 4 bases from J, with 3 bases between. There are 11 residues in the CDR3. The CDR3 region is CASSSNQPQHF. CDR3 DNA: TGTGCCAGCAGCAGTAATCAGCCCCAGCATTTT.

A single count supports this clone. The CDR3 loop is CASHRGSSYEQYF. CDR3 in DNA: TGTGCCAGCCACAGGGGTAGCTCCTACGAGCAGTACTTC. V is TRBV28 and J is TRBJ2-7; 7 bases map to TRBD1. In germline, CDR1 is MDHEN, CDR2 SYDVKM. Losses at the gene ends were 8 bases for V and 0 bases for J; bases not matched to a gene: 4. The CDR3 length is 13 residues. The full variable domain, rest sourced from reference TRBV28 and TRBJ2-7, is DVKVTQSSRYLVKRTGEKVFLECVQDMDHENMFWYRQDPGLGLRLIYFSYDVKMKEKGDIPEGYSVSREKKERFSLILESASTNQTSMYLCASHRGSSYEQYFGPGTRLTVT.

The chain is built from TRBV7-9 and TRBJ2-7; no clear D gene. CDR1 is SEHNR and CDR2 is FQNEAQ in the germline V gene (reference sequence). The length of the CDR3 is 12 residues. V lost 2 bases and J 3 bases, leaving 5 bases between the germline ends. In DNA, the CDR3 is TGTGCCAGCAGCTTAAACCTCTACGAGCAGTACTTC. It codes for CASSLNLYEQYF.

J is TRBJ2-1 and V is TRBV5-1; D assignment may be TRBD1 or TRBD2 (5 bases each). The CDR3 has 14 residues. The V end was cut by 0 bases, the J end by 8 bases, with 12 bases between. CDR1 and CDR2 from the germline V gene are SGHRS and YFSETQ. CDR3 nucleotides: TGCGCCAGCAGCTTGGAACAGGAGGATGATGAGCAGTTCTTC. It encodes CASSLEQEDDEQFF.

This chain connects TRBV5-1 to TRBJ1-1; possible D gene TRBD1, 5 bases. This CDR3 contains 15 residues. Per the germline V gene, CDR1 is SGHRS and CDR2 is YFSETQ. V dropped 0 bases and J dropped 1 base, with 10 bases sitting between them. The CDR3 protein is CASSLGGGTNTEAFF. The DNA for the CDR3 is TGCGCCAGCAGCTTGGGAGGAGGGACGAACACTGAAGCTTTCTTT.

With regard to this clone: This sample also contains other DNA sequences that code for the same CDR3. The chain links TRBV7-2 to TRBJ1-2, with 7 positions matching TRBD1. The CDR3 has 12 amino acids. The ends lost 1 base at V and 8 bases at J; junction bases unmatched: 1. Germline V lookup: CDR1 SGHTA, CDR2 FQGNSA. CDR3 DNA: TGTGCCAGCAGCTTAGACAGGGGCGGCTACACCTTC. This codes for CASSLDRGGYTF.

The rearrangement uses TRBV20-1 and TRBJ1-2; 11 bases align to TRBD1. Germline loops: CDR1 DFQATT, CDR2 SNEGSKA (reference sequence). With 5 bases clipped from V and 8 bases from J, the junction kept 7 bases outside the gene matches. The length of the CDR3 is 13 residues. The CDR3 nucleotides read TGCAGTGCTGGTGGACAGGGGGCGAGGGGCTACACCTTC. Its protein is CSAGGQGARGYTF.

V usage is TRBV5-1 and J usage is TRBJ1-4; 7 nucleotides align to TRBD1. CDR3 size: 15 residues. With 1 base clipped from V and 2 bases from J, the junction kept 2 bases outside the gene matches. The germline CDR1 and CDR2 sequences are SGHRS and YFSETQ. The CDR3 nucleotides read TGCGCCAGCAGCTTGACAGGGGCCACTAATGAAAAACTGTTTTTT. Protein product: CASSLTGATNEKLFF.

J is TRBJ2-2 and V is TRBV12-5; no firm D call. Trimming took 1 base from V and 3 from J, leaving 3 bases between them. The CDR3 sequence is 13 residues long. CDR1 is LGHNT and CDR2 is FRNRAP in the germline V gene. This CDR3 reads CASGLGYTGELFF. In DNA form, the CDR3 reads TGTGCTAGTGGTTTGGGATACACCGGGGAGCTGTTTTTT.

The rearrangement links TRBV19 to TRBJ2-7; possibly TRBD2 for D (6 bases). The CDR3 has 13 residues. CDR1 LNHDA and CDR2 SQIVND come from the germline V gene (reference sequence). The V gene lost 6 bases and the J gene lost 1 base, with 10 bases spanning the gap. The CDR3 loop reads CASRGGLSYEQYF. In nucleotides, the CDR3 is TGTGCCAGTAGAGGAGGGCTTTCCTACGAGCAGTACTTC.

The chain employs TRBV7-9 and TRBJ2-7, with 8 nucleotides matching TRBD2. The V gene's germline CDR1 is SEHNR and CDR2 FQNEAQ (reference sequence). The CDR3 loop spans 15 amino acids. Trimming cost V 3 bases and J 4 bases; bases outside gene matches: 8. The CDR3 spells CASSLIAGPFYEQYF. The CDR3 DNA reads as TGTGCCAGCAGCTTGATAGCGGGACCCTTTTACGAGCAGTACTTC.

The J gene is TRBJ1-2, the V gene TRBV19; weak D call: TRBD1 (5 bases). Germline assignment: CDR1 LNHDA and CDR2 SQIVND (reference sequence). CDR3 size: 14 residues. Trimming took off 4 bases at V and 2 bases at J, with 11 bases between the two ends. The CDR3 is CASSTPTENYGYTF. In DNA form, the CDR3 reads TGTGCCAGTAGTACCCCGACAGAGAACTATGGCTACACCTTC.

V and J are TRBV20-1 and TRBJ1-1, with no clear D. The ends were cut back, 0 bases at V and 8 bases at J, with 7 bases in the middle. There are 11 residues in the CDR3. Germline V gene data show CDR1 as DFQATT and CDR2 as SNEGSKA (reference sequence). CDR3 in amino acids: CSARDPGEAFF. As DNA, the CDR3 is TGCAGTGCTAGAGACCCGGGGGAAGCTTTCTTT.

The chain has TRBV4-1 and TRBJ2-7, with 9 bases lining up with TRBD2. There are 15 residues in the CDR3. Germline V gene sequence: CDR1 MGHRA, CDR2 YSYEKL. Trimming at V came to 2 bases and at J to 0 bases, leaving 2 bases not matched to a gene. CDR3 nucleotides: TGCGCCAGCAGCCAAAATAGCGGGAGCTCCTACGAGCAGTACTTC. This gives the protein CASSQNSGSSYEQYF.

The CDR3 loop is CASSVRTGSTDTQYF. CDR3 coding DNA: TGTGCCAGCAGTGTACGGACGGGGAGCACAGATACGCAGTATTTT. This chain links TRBV27 with TRBJ2-3, with a possible D match to TRBD2 (5 bases). CDR1 is MNHEY and CDR2 is SMNVEV in the germline V gene (reference sequence). Trimming left V 5 bases short and J 0 bases short, with 12 bases between. The CDR3 spans 15 residues.

The sample holds a few counts of this clone. The chain combines TRBV10-2 with TRBJ1-2, with 9 bases aligning to TRBD1. The CDR3 contains 13 residues. Trimming took 5 bases from V and 7 from J; bases not matched to a gene: 5. The germline CDR1 and CDR2 sequences are WSHSY and SAAADI. The CDR3 sequence: CASSPGQGGGYTF. CDR3 bases: TGCGCCAGCAGTCCGGGACAGGGAGGTGGCTACACCTTC.

The rearrangement joins TRBV3-1 (or the pseudogene TRBV3-2) to TRBJ2-1; D gene unclear. The CDR3 spans 16 residues. Germline CDR1 and CDR2: LGHDT and YNNKEL (reference sequence). The V gene lost 0 bases and the J gene lost 5 bases, with 14 bases spanning the gap. The CDR3 nucleotides are TGTGCCAGCAGCCAAGATGCGAGAACGGGTAACAATGAGCAGTTCTTC. Translation gives CASSQDARTGNNEQFF.